The next 17 T cell receptor beta chains were all read from a single sample in a study of cytomegalovirus exposure and HLA in healthy donors. The PCR made use of 60 Vbeta and 13 Jbeta primers. Only in-frame clones appear in the TCRdb table, and some are missing; sequencing was by immunoSEQ multiplex PCR. The sample holds 150,000 to 200,000 clones, 76% seen once. Sequencing was done on a sample of PBMCs. The receptors stem from a man aged 18 to 30 in good health and CMV-seronegative.

This clone was counted only a few times. The genes are TRBV28 and TRBJ1-1; the D gene is possibly TRBD1 (5 bases). The CDR3 consists of 16 residues. The germline V and J ends were trimmed by 2 bases and 6 bases, with 19 bases remaining between them. Per germline, CDR1 MDHEN and CDR2 SYDVKM. The CDR3 is CASSLAGVGLHPEAFF. Here the CDR3 DNA reads TGTGCCAGCAGTTTAGCGGGGGTGGGGCTACATCCTGAAGCTTTCTTT.

The chain employs TRBV20-1 and TRBJ2-7; D may be TRBD1 (5 bases). Looked up from germline, CDR1 is DFQATT and CDR2 is SNEGSKA (reference sequence). The CDR3 runs to 9 residues. Trimming pared 0 bases from V and 11 bases from J, leaving 5 bases between. As DNA, the CDR3 is TGCAGTGCTAGAGAAGGGGAGTACTTC. It is translated as CSAREGEYF.

This chain joins TRBV7-3 and TRBJ2-3, with D hard to call. Trimming pared 6 bases from V and 0 bases from J, leaving 10 bases between. The CDR3 loop spans 14 amino acids. Germline V gene data show CDR1 as SGHTA and CDR2 as FQGTGA. The CDR3 loop is CASSYGDSTDTQYF. CDR3 nucleotide sequence: TGTGCCAGCAGTTACGGAGACAGCACAGATACGCAGTATTTT.

In DNA, the CDR3 is TGTGCCTGGACGCGACAGTCGGGGAACACTGAAGCTTTCTTT. Its protein is CAWTRQSGNTEAFF. This chain joins TRBV30 and TRBJ1-1; maybe TRBD1 (5 bases). The CDR3 runs 14 residues. The germline CDR1 and CDR2 sequences are GTSNPN and SVGIG (reference sequence). Trimming removed 4 bases at V and 1 base at J, with 13 bases between.

This clone was seen a handful of times. V is TRBV5-4 and J is TRBJ2-3; 10 nucleotides line up with TRBD2. Germline V gene data show CDR1 as SGHNT and CDR2 as YYREEE (reference sequence). V gave up 4 bases and J gave up 14 bases; unmatched junction bases: 13. The CDR3 has 14 residues. CDR3 residues: CASSTNQLAGTRYF. Written as DNA, the CDR3 is TGTGCCAGCAGCACAAATCAACTAGCGGGAACAAGGTATTTT.

The CDR3 sequence is CASSLPGNWHYGYTF. CDR3 DNA: TGTGCCAGCAGTTTACCGGGGAATTGGCACTATGGCTACACCTTC. The chain couples TRBV28 to TRBJ1-2; D unresolved. Trimming removed 2 bases from V and 3 bases from J, with 13 bases in between. The CDR3 contains 15 residues. CDR1 is MDHEN, CDR2 SYDVKM, per germline.

This clone is a singleton in its sample. The V gene is TRBV5-8, the J gene TRBJ1-5; no definite D call. V was clipped by 3 bases and J by 4 bases, with 8 bases between them. Germline V gene sequence: CDR1 SGHTS, CDR2 YDEGEE. CDR3 length: 13 amino acids. The CDR3 DNA follows: TGTGCCAGCAGCTATGCGGAAAATCAGCCCCAGCATTTT. It codes for CASSYAENQPQHF.

Comment on this clone: The identical CDR3 is also encoded by other nucleotide sequences in the sample. The chain couples TRBV18 to TRBJ1-1; 9 bases match TRBD1. Germline loops: CDR1 KGHSH, CDR2 LQKENI. The CDR3 covers 14 residues. After removal of 3 bases from V and 1 base from J, the junction contained 0 bases not matched to a gene. DNA of the CDR3: TGTGCCAGCTCACCGGGACAGGGGAACACTGAAGCTTTCTTT. Translated, it gives CASSPGQGNTEAFF. Together with reference TRBV18 and TRBJ1-1, the CDR3 gives the full variable domain: NAGVMQNPRHLVRRRGQEARLRCSPMKGHSHVYWYRQLPEEGLKFMVYLQKENIIDESGMPKERFSAEFPKEGPSILRIQQVVRGDSAAYFCASSPGQGNTEAFFGQGTRLTVV.

The chain combines TRBV7-2 with TRBJ2-1; D possibly corresponds to TRBD2 (5 bases). V lost 4 bases and J lost 7, with 17 bases in between. CDR1 and CDR2 (germline): SGHTA, FQGNSA. The CDR3 sequence is 15 residues long. The DNA of the CDR3 is TGTGCCAGCAGCTCCAACCCCAGGCGCGGGAATGAGCAGTTCTTC. Translation gives CASSSNPRRGNEQFF.

V is TRBV27 and J is TRBJ2-5, with TRBD2 identical over 14 bases. Per the germline V gene, CDR1 is MNHEY and CDR2 is SMNVEV (reference sequence). The CDR3 has 15 amino acids. J lost 5 bases, V lost 5 bases, and 4 bases had no gene match. Here the CDR3 reads CASSGTSGGTETQYF. In DNA form, the CDR3 reads TGTGCCAGCAGTGGGACTAGCGGGGGAACGGAGACCCAGTACTTC.

This clone was observed a few times. This chain uses TRBV5-6 with TRBJ2-7; D is unclear. The CDR3 is 13 residues long. Trimming shortened V by 1 base and J by 5 bases, and 10 bases separated the two germline ends. Germline V gives CDR1 SGHDT, CDR2 YYEEEE. The CDR3 nucleotides read TGTGCCAGCAGCTTGTTGTCCCTCGACGAGCAGTACTTC. It specifies CASSLLSLDEQYF.

The V gene is TRBV6-1, the J gene TRBJ2-2; possible D gene TRBD1, 6 bases. The CDR3 spans 14 residues. V gave up 4 bases and J gave up 2 bases, with 8 bases separating them. Germline V gives CDR1 MNHNS, CDR2 SASEGT. CDR3 region: CASSGGLNTGELFF. The CDR3 DNA sequence: TGTGCCAGCAGTGGGGGGCTTAACACCGGGGAGCTGTTTTTT.

This clone was observed a single time. The J gene is TRBJ2-5, the V gene TRBV4-1; D gene ambiguous. The CDR3 runs to 16 residues. V dropped 0 bases and J dropped 1 base, with 12 bases sitting between them. The germline gives CDR1 MGHRA, CDR2 YSYEKL. This chain's CDR3 is CASSQEMSTTQETQYF. The DNA of the CDR3 is TGCGCCAGCAGCCAAGAGATGAGCACTACCCAAGAGACCCAGTACTTC.

V gene TRBV28 combines with J gene TRBJ2-4, with a possible D match to TRBD1 (6 bases). This CDR3 spans 14 amino acids. V shed 1 base and J shed 9 bases, with 13 bases lying between them. Germline V gives CDR1 MDHEN, CDR2 SYDVKM. CDR3 nucleotides: TGTGCCAGCAGTTTATACAGGGCGGAAAGCATTCAGTACTTC. Its protein product is CASSLYRAESIQYF. Together with reference TRBV28 and TRBJ2-4, the CDR3 gives the full variable domain: DVKVTQSSRYLVKRTGEKVFLECVQDMDHENMFWYRQDPGLGLRLIYFSYDVKMKEKGDIPEGYSVSREKKERFSLILESASTNQTSMYLCASSLYRAESIQYFGAGTRLSVL.

The rearrangement joins TRBV30 to TRBJ2-1; TRBD2 agrees at 9 bases. Germline V lookup: CDR1 GTSNPN, CDR2 SVGIG (reference sequence). This CDR3 has 16 residues. With 0 bases clipped from V and 0 bases from J, the junction kept 3 bases outside the gene matches. This CDR3 is CAWSVRGGVSYNEQFF. CDR3 sequence (DNA): TGTGCCTGGAGTGTACGCGGGGGGGTCTCCTACAATGAGCAGTTCTTC. Full variable domain (remainder filled in from reference TRBV30 and TRBJ2-1): SQTIHQWPATLVQPVGSPLSLECTVEGTSNPNLYWYRQAAGRGLQLLFYSVGIGQISSEVPQNLSASRPQDRQFILSSKKLLLSDSGFYLCAWSVRGGVSYNEQFFGPGTRLTVL.

The gene calls are TRBV11-2 and TRBJ2-7, with 15 bases aligning to TRBD2. This CDR3 is built from 14 residues. The trim removed 5 bases at V and 7 bases at J, leaving 3 bases unmatched. The germline gives CDR1 SGHAT, CDR2 FQNNGV. The CDR3 here is CASSKGLAGGEQYF. As DNA, the CDR3 is TGTGCCAGCAGCAAGGGACTAGCGGGAGGAGAGCAGTACTTC. Supplemented by reference TRBV11-2 and TRBJ2-7, the full variable domain reads EAGVAQSPRYKIIEKRQSVAFWCNPISGHATLYWYQQILGQGPKLLIQFQNNGVVDDSQLPKDRFSAERLKGVDSTLKIQPAKLEDSAVYLCASSKGLAGGEQYFGPGTRLTVT.

In its sample, this clone was seen once. The genes are TRBV9 and TRBJ2-1, with 8 bases that match TRBD2. In germline, CDR1 is SGDLS, CDR2 YYNGEE. V shed 2 bases, J shed 6 bases, and the junction held 13 bases outside the gene matches. The length of the CDR3 is 17 residues. CDR3 loop: CASSVISGDWPSNEQFF. CDR3 in DNA: TGTGCCAGCAGCGTCATTAGCGGGGATTGGCCGTCCAATGAGCAGTTCTTC.